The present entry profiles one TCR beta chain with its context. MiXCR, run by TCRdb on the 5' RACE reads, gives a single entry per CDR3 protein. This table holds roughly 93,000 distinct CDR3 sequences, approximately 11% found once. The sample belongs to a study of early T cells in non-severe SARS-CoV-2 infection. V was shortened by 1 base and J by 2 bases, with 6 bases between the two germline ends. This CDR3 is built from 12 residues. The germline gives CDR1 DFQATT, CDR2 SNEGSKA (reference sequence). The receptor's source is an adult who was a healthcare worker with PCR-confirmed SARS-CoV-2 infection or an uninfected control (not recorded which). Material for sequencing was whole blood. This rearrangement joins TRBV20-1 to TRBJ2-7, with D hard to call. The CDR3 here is CSARVYTYEQYF. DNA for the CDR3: TGCAGTGCTAGAGTGTACACCTACGAGCAGTACTTC.